This T cell receptor (beta chain) is drawn from a study of cytotoxic CD8 clonotypes in ibrutinib-treated CLL (dated by TCRdb to the early 2020s). As for the study more broadly: The cohort had 11 relapsed/refractory and 15 treatment-naive patients; approximately 18 were IGHV unmutated. Cryopreserved peripheral blood mononuclear cells were obtained before treatment, at response, and at either sustained remission or disease progression. Partial responses were observed in roughly 24 patients and complete responses in 2; after a median follow-up of 68 months, remission was maintained in around 14 patients and progression was observed in approximately 12. Every sample from remission and from progressive disease was obtained while the patients were still on ibrutinib. On average, each sample yielded 255,043 productive templates and tens of thousands of productive rearrangements. Of the approximately 91 people in the trial, 25 to 30 had longitudinal samples available. Response samples were taken after a median of 12 months on treatment, ranging from about 6 to 40 months.

This clone was seen ten or more times. Its antigen target is currently unknown. Per-nucleotide qualities are absent, and no much larger clonotype sits a single base away. V is shortened by 0 bases, J by 0 bases, and the region joining them spans 14 bases. From its cysteine to its phenylalanine, the CDR3 spans 18 amino acids. This entry keeps only the CDR3 DNA: 54 bases, framed from base 1. As encoded in the germline V gene, CDR1 is MNHNS while CDR2 is SASEGT. A MiSeq instrument was used for deep resolution sequencing, which targeted depths ranging from 1 in 1 million up to 1 in 200,000 T cells, with coverage averaging 10x for each clonotype. TCR beta libraries were generated with the immunoSEQ hsTCRB Kit. Per the source publication's procedure: ImmunoSEQ Data Assistant and ImmunoSEQ Analyzer were used for data analysis, and V, D and J genes were assigned according to IMGT definitions. Clonality, which ranges from 0 to 1, was calculated as one minus the normalized Shannon entropy of productive rearrangement frequencies. Public clonotype analysis was restricted to overrepresented clonotypes comprising at least 0.05% of each patient's repertoire. More than ten repertoires from age-matched healthy donors, obtained from immuneACCESS, served as clonality controls. This is the immuneACCESS table as TCRdb keeps it, with only in-frame sequences that have V and J called. A part of the clones is gone; compared with another copy, unresolved V genes explain less than half, and the rest is unexplained. The V and J calls and the clone size are those of that table, but D and trimming were determined from the DNA. This sample gives approximately 45,000 clones in total; over 60% of them show up just once. The ten most abundant clones make up roughly 21% of the sample.

The sample's time point label, decoded: 20 to 30 months on ibrutinib. For TCR beta library preparation, roughly 2 micrograms of genomic DNA were extracted from the cryopreserved PBMCs. Longitudinal blood samples from CLL patients receiving ibrutinib monotherapy were subjected to high-throughput TCR beta sequencing. The patients were enrolled in a single-center, open-label phase 2 trial of ibrutinib monotherapy. What the research found in general, with its limitations: An increase in clonality was observed at ibrutinib response, with clonality remaining stable during sustained remission and falling back toward baseline at progression. Sustained-remission and progressing patients did not have matched sampling times, and lymph node repertoires were not examined. Public clonotypes were rare and either contracted or stayed stable during treatment, and the rise in clonality at ibrutinib response reflected the expansion of private clonotypes. At baseline, clonality was higher than in age-matched healthy donors and showed a strong correlation with circulating CD8+ T-cell counts.

This TCR came from a human donor with chronic lymphocytic leukemia. The sequence joins TRBV6-1 to TRBJ1-4; TRBD1 is possibly the D segment (5 matching bases). The sample consisted of PBMCs, taken after 24 months of ibrutinib treatment. This receptor has the CDR3 CASSEAVRGSATNEKLFF. The DNA reads TGTGCCAGCAGTGAAGCGGTTCGGGGGAGCGCAACTAATGAAAAACTGTTTTTT.